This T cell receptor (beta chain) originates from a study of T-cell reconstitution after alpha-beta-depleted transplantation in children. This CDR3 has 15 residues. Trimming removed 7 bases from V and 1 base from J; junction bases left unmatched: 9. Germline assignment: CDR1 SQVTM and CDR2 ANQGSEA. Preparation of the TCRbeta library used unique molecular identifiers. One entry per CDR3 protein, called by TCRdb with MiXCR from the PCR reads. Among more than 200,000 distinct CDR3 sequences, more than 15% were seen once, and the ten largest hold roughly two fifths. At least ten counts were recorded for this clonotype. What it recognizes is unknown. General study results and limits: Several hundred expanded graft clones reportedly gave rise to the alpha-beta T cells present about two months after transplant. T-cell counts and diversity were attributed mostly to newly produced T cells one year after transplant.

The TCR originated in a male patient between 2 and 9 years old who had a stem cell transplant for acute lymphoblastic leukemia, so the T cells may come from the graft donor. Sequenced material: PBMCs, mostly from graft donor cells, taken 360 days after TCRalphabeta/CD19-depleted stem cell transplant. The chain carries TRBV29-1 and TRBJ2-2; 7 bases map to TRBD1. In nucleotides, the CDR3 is TGCAGCGCTGGCGTAGGGACAGTGAACACCGGGGAGCTGTTTTTT. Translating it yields CSAGVGTVNTGELFF.